The 19 T cell receptor beta chains listed next were all sequenced from one sample in a study of blood T cell repertoires in COVID-19. Libraries were prepared by immunoSEQ multiplex PCR; TCRdb keeps only in-frame clonotypes and omits some of them. The profile covers around 94,000 clones, with 70% to 90% appearing a single time and around 3% taken by the ten largest. What was sequenced was peripheral blood. All receptors derive from a man aged 45-65 years with active or convalescent COVID-19.

This clone was detected once. The chain couples TRBV25-1 to TRBJ2-3; no definite D call. In germline, CDR1 is MGHDK, CDR2 SYGVNS. The CDR3 has 14 residues. V dropped 5 bases and J dropped 2 bases, with 11 bases sitting between them. The CDR3 loop reads CASSSEVLTDTQYF. CDR3 coding DNA: TGTGCCAGCAGTTCAGAGGTGCTCACAGATACGCAGTATTTT.

The chain carries TRBV28 and TRBJ1-1; a weak D match, TRBD1 (5 bases). Germline V gives CDR1 MDHEN, CDR2 SYDVKM. This CDR3 region has 13 residues. V lost 5 bases and J lost 4, with 11 bases in between. The CDR3 coding sequence is TGTGCCAGCAGTCCCCCGGGGGGCACTGAAGCTTTCTTT. Amino acid sequence: CASSPPGGTEAFF.

The V call is TRBV19, the J call TRBJ2-6; D unresolved. From germline, CDR1 is LNHDA and CDR2 SQIVND (reference sequence). The CDR3 is made up of 16 amino acids. V lost 4 bases to trimming and J lost 1 base, with 11 bases between them. CDR3 loop: CASSTVTASGANVLTF. The CDR3 DNA is TGTGCCAGTAGTACGGTAACAGCTTCTGGGGCCAACGTCCTGACTTTC. Complete variable domain (other parts from reference TRBV19 and TRBJ2-6): DGGITQSPKYLFRKEGQNVTLSCEQNLNHDAMYWYRQDPGQGLRLIYYSQIVNDFQKGDIAEGYSVSREKKESFPLTVTSAQKNPTAFYLCASSTVTASGANVLTFGAGSRLTVL.

The genes are TRBV6-5 and TRBJ2-7; the match to TRBD1 covers 9 bases. This CDR3 contains 14 residues. Trimming cost V 6 bases and J 4 bases; bases outside gene matches: 7. Germline loops: CDR1 MNHEY, CDR2 SVGAGI. The CDR3 bases are TGTGCCAGCAGGAAACGGACAGGGGCATACGAGCAGTACGTC. Its protein product is CASRKRTGAYEQYV.

This clone was counted between two and nine times. This chain links TRBV5-4 with TRBJ2-4; 10 bases agree with TRBD1. The V segment lost 4 bases and the J segment 8 bases; nucleotides outside the gene matches: 6. Germline V gene data show CDR1 as SGHNT and CDR2 as YYREEE (reference sequence). CDR3 length: 14 amino acids. The CDR3 coding sequence is TGTGCCAGCAGCCCGGACAGGGGGTGGGACATTCAGTACTTC. It translates to CASSPDRGWDIQYF.

The CDR3 here is CASSVGTPKLGQYF. For the CDR3, the DNA is TGCGCCAGCAGCGTCGGGACTCCCAAATTGGGGCAGTATTTT. V is TRBV5-1 and J is TRBJ2-3, with D tentatively TRBD2 (6 bases). CDR1 SGHRS and CDR2 YFSETQ come from the germline V gene. V was pared by 4 bases and J by 11 bases, with 20 bases between. The CDR3 is 14 residues long.

V and J are TRBV20-1 and TRBJ1-1; TRBD1 agrees at 8 bases. Germline values: CDR1 DFQATT, CDR2 SNEGSKA (reference sequence). This CDR3 spans 11 amino acids. This chain's CDR3 is CRTGENTEAFF. The DNA for the CDR3 is TGCAGGACAGGGGAGAACACTGAAGCTTTCTTT.

This clone was seen only once. The genes are TRBV6-5 and TRBJ1-4, with D tentatively TRBD1 (6 bases). The CDR3 is 13 residues long. Germline V lookup: CDR1 MNHEY, CDR2 SVGAGI. Deletions cut 6 bases from V and 6 bases from J, with 11 bases between. The CDR3 region has the DNA TGTGCCAGCAGGTTGGGGGCAGATGAAAAACTGTTTTTT. This gives the protein CASRLGADEKLFF.

This clone was detected only once. DNA of the CDR3: TGTGCCAGCAGCTTCGGAGCGGGGGTAACAGAGACCCAGTACTTC. This sequence encodes CASSFGAGVTETQYF. The chain uses TRBV7-9 and TRBJ2-5; 8 bases fit TRBD2. The ends lost 3 bases at V and 4 bases at J; junction bases unmatched: 7. The CDR3 contains 15 residues. Germline-derived CDR1 and CDR2 are SEHNR and FQNEAQ (reference sequence).

This chain links TRBV7-9 with TRBJ2-3; 10 bases match TRBD1. Germline values: CDR1 SEHNR, CDR2 FQNEAQ (reference sequence). The J segment lost 9 bases and the V segment lost 5 bases, leaving 8 bases of the junction unmatched. The CDR3 runs 14 residues. CDR3 residues: CASSTQDRGWTQYF. The CDR3 DNA is TGTGCCAGCAGCACACAGGACAGGGGGTGGACGCAGTATTTT.

This rearrangement joins TRBV6-6 to TRBJ2-1; D perhaps matches TRBD1 (6 bases). Germline CDR1 reads MNHNY; CDR2 reads SVGAGI (reference sequence). Trimming left V 6 bases short and J 0 bases short, with 6 bases between. This CDR3 is built from 13 residues. Here the CDR3 reads CASRDSSYNEQFF. CDR3 nucleotide sequence: TGTGCCAGCAGGGACAGCTCCTACAATGAGCAGTTCTTC.

The V gene is TRBV6-5, the J gene TRBJ2-2; 7 bases fit TRBD2. CDR1 and CDR2 from the germline V gene are MNHEY and SVGAGI. The CDR3 has 15 residues. Trimming at V came to 6 bases and at J to 4 bases, leaving 8 bases not matched to a gene. CDR3 loop: CASRAYGEGTGELFF. CDR3 sequence (DNA): TGTGCCAGCAGGGCCTACGGGGAGGGCACCGGGGAGCTGTTTTTT.

V is TRBV7-2 and J is TRBJ2-5, with TRBD2 matching over 7 bases. J lost 4 bases, V lost 1 base, and 9 bases had no gene match. CDR1 and CDR2 (germline): SGHTA, FQGNSA. The CDR3 contains 16 residues. The CDR3, as DNA: TGTGCCAGCAGCTTAGTCGGGGGGACCCAGGGAGAGACCCAGTACTTC. Its translation is CASSLVGGTQGETQYF. Using reference TRBV7-2 and TRBJ2-5 for the parts outside the CDR3, the full variable domain is GAGVSQSPSNKVTEKGKDVELRCDPISGHTALYWYRQSLGQGLEFLIYFQGNSAPDKSGLPSDRFSAERTGGSVSTLTIQRTQQEDSAVYLCASSLVGGTQGETQYFGPGTRLLVL.

This clone was picked up a small number of times. The chain combines TRBV5-6 with TRBJ2-3, with TRBD2 matching 9 bases. The V gene's germline CDR1 is SGHDT and CDR2 YYEEEE. There are 17 residues in the CDR3. The ends lost 1 base at V and 0 bases at J; junction bases unmatched: 6. The CDR3, as DNA: TGTGCCAGCAGCTTGTTCAGCGGGGGGCTTAGCACAGATACGCAGTATTTT. Translation: CASSLFSGGLSTDTQYF.

CDR3 nucleotides: TGTGCCAGCAGTTACGGCACCTTACCCTACGAGCAGTACTTC. It specifies CASSYGTLPYEQYF. V usage is TRBV6-2 or TRBV6-3 and J usage is TRBJ2-7; unclear D gene. Trimming pared 2 bases from V and 2 bases from J, leaving 10 bases between. The CDR3 loop spans 14 amino acids. Germline values: CDR1 MNHEY, CDR2 SVGEGT.

The V gene is TRBV11-2, the J gene TRBJ1-1; D is uncertain. The CDR3 contains 12 residues. Trimming took 0 bases from V and 8 from J, leaving 7 bases between them. Germline assignment: CDR1 SGHAT and CDR2 FQNNGV. The CDR3 reads CASSLDSGEAFF. CDR3 nucleotide sequence: TGTGCCAGCAGCTTAGATTCCGGGGAAGCTTTCTTT. Drawing the rest from reference TRBV11-2 and TRBJ1-1, the complete variable domain is EAGVAQSPRYKIIEKRQSVAFWCNPISGHATLYWYQQILGQGPKLLIQFQNNGVVDDSQLPKDRFSAERLKGVDSTLKIQPAKLEDSAVYLCASSLDSGEAFFGQGTRLTVV.

The rearrangement links TRBV27 to TRBJ1-1, with 9 nucleotides matching TRBD1. V lost 5 bases and J lost 1; bases outside the gene matches: 8. The CDR3 contains 16 residues. Germline V gene data show CDR1 as MNHEY and CDR2 as SMNVEV (reference sequence). The chain's CDR3 is CASSPVDRGRNTEAFF. CDR3 nucleotides: TGTGCCAGCAGTCCCGTGGACAGGGGACGGAACACTGAAGCTTTCTTT.

The chain is built from TRBV15 and TRBJ2-3, with 7 bases aligning to TRBD2. Germline CDR1 and CDR2: LNHNV and YYDKDF (reference sequence). This CDR3 spans 14 amino acids. V gave up 3 bases and J gave up 1 base; unmatched junction bases: 1. The CDR3 DNA is TGTGCCACCAGCAGTGGGGGGGGCACAGATACGCAGTATTTT. Protein product: CATSSGGGTDTQYF.

The V gene is TRBV3-1 (or the pseudogene TRBV3-2), the J gene TRBJ2-2; TRBD1 matches 9 bases. The CDR3 covers 15 residues. Germline V gene lookup returns CDR1 LGHDT and CDR2 YNNKEL (reference sequence). After removal of 4 bases from V and 3 bases from J, the junction contained 3 bases not matched to a gene. In nucleotides, the CDR3 is TGTGCCAGCAGCCCTCGACAGGGGGACACCGGGGAGCTGTTTTTT. This sequence encodes CASSPRQGDTGELFF.